These T cell receptor beta chains were read from a single sample in a study of technical replicates of blood from a handful of donors. TCRdb's copy holds only in-frame clones and misses some; the assay was immunoSEQ multiplex PCR. Of about 82,000 clones listed, about 94% are singletons. The sequenced sample consisted of T cells isolated from PBMCs. The receptors stem from a human donor in good health. Both conserved end residues are part of each CDR3. D genes are given only for firm matches. Only some rows state a clone size, as once, few, many or a class for expanded clones.

NA	TRBV10-1	TRBJ2-7	TRBD2	TGCGCCAGCAGTGTGGGGACTAGCGACTACGAGCAGTACTTC	CASSVGTSDYEQYF
few	TRBV7-2	TRBJ2-7	NA	TGTGCCAGCAGCTTAGCCCCAGGGTTCTACGAGCAGTACTTC	CASSLAPGFYEQYF
NA	TRBV5-1	TRBJ2-7	TRBD1	TGCGCCAGCAGCTGGGGACAGGGAGGGTACGAGCAGTACTTC	CASSWGQGGYEQYF
NA	TRBV7-9	TRBJ2-5	NA	TGTGCCAGCTGGGACACTTTCCAAGAGACCCAGTACTTC	CASWDTFQETQYF
NA	TRBV11-1	TRBJ2-7	NA	TGTGCCAGCAGCTCGGAGGGGGGGATTCCTAAGCAGTACTTC	CASSSEGGIPKQYF
NA	TRBV6-6	TRBJ2-7	NA	TGTGCCAGCAGTTACATGTTGGCGGGATACGAGCAGTACTTC	CASSYMLAGYEQYF
few	TRBV7-9	TRBJ1-2	TRBD1	TGTGCCAGCAGTTTAGGACAGGGGGCAGGTGGCTACACCTTC	CASSLGQGAGGYTF
NA	TRBV2	TRBJ1-3	NA	TGTGCCAGCCGGGTTTCTTGGAACACCATATATTTT	CASRVSWNTIYF
NA	TRBV28	TRBJ1-2	NA	TGTGCCAGCAGTACAATGGACAGTTTTTATGGCTACACCTTC	CASSTMDSFYGYTF
NA	TRBV27	TRBJ2-1	TRBD2	TGTGCCAGCAGTGTACTAGCGGGAGGGCTTAATGAGCAGTTCTTC	CASSVLAGGLNEQFF
NA	TRBV30	TRBJ2-1	TRBD1	TGTGCCTGGATCTTGTTAGGGGGCCCTAATGAGCAGTTCTTC	CAWILLGGPNEQFF
NA	TRBV30	TRBJ1-2	TRBD1	TGTGCCTGGATCTCAGGGGGACAGATCTTTCACACCTTC	CAWISGGQIFHTF
once	TRBV7-9	TRBJ1-2	NA	TGTGCCAGCAGTGAGCTCGAGGGCTATGGCTACACCTTC	CASSELEGYGYTF
NA	TRBV4-2	TRBJ2-5	TRBD2	TGTGCCAGCAGCCAAGATGGTTATGATGGGTCAGGACTAGTTTTTGAGACCCAGTACTTC	CASSQDGYDGSGLVFETQYF
NA	TRBV4-1	TRBJ2-3	NA	TGCGCCAGCAGCCAAGCTTACTTAACAGATACGCAGTATTTT	CASSQAYLTDTQYF
NA	TRBV18	TRBJ1-4	TRBD1	TGTGCCAGCTCACCACTTCGGTCCGGGACAGGGGCGCCGAATGAAAAACTGTTTTTT	CASSPLRSGTGAPNEKLFF
NA	TRBV7-6	TRBJ2-1	NA	TGTGCCAGCAGCTTAAGCCGCATCGGTATCAATCATTACAATGAGCAGTTCTTC	CASSLSRIGINHYNEQFF
NA	TRBV5-1	TRBJ2-3	NA	TGCGCCAGCAGCCCCGGGGGTCTTGGCACAGATACGCAGTATTTT	CASSPGGLGTDTQYF
NA	TRBV5-1	TRBJ2-1	NA	TGCGCCAGCAGCTTGGAGGGACACAGCTCCTACAATGAGCAGTTCTTC	CASSLEGHSSYNEQFF
NA	TRBV30	TRBJ1-2	NA	TGTGCCTGGAGTGTACATATCGATGGCTACACCTTC	CAWSVHIDGYTF
NA	TRBV19	TRBJ2-1	TRBD2	TGTGCCAGCCGACCGGGACTAGCGGGAGAGCGTTTCTACAATGAGCAGTTCTTC	CASRPGLAGERFYNEQFF
NA	TRBV7-9	TRBJ1-5	NA	TGTGCCAGCAGCTGGGAGGGGAGGGAACAGCCCCAGCATTTT	CASSWEGREQPQHF
NA	TRBV2	TRBJ1-1	NA	TGTGCCAGCCTAAACACTGAAGCTTTCTTT	CASLNTEAFF
NA	TRBV2	TRBJ2-3	TRBD1	TGTGCCAGCGGGGACAGGGGGGATACGCAGTATTTT	CASGDRGDTQYF
once	TRBV6-5	TRBJ1-1	NA	TGTGCCAGCAGTTACGTGAGTAGCACTGAAGCTTTCTTT	CASSYVSSTEAFF